Each of the 5 T cell receptor beta chains below was sequenced from the same sample in a study of vaccination and CD4 T cells after COVID-19. These receptors' antigens are unknown. Cultured CD4+ T-cell DNA underwent Oncomine TCR Beta short-read sequencing. In TCRdb, the PCR reads were re-called with MiXCR into one record per CDR3 protein. The sample consists of 9,000 to 15,000 distinct CDR3 sequences, about a third of them appearing once. Noted treatment: approximately 11-day PBMC culture with coronavirus spike peptide pools or control peptides (ViraFEST assay). The input for sequencing was CD4+ T cells from blood, cultured in vitro, taken before SARS-CoV-2 vaccination. These receptors all come from a human donor who received a COVID-19 vaccine.

This clonotype was seen a few times. V is TRBV7-7 and J is TRBJ2-5, with a tentative D call TRBD1 (6 bases). The V end lost 6 bases, the J end lost 4 bases, and 24 bases lay between the germline ends. Germline V gene lookup returns CDR1 SSHAT and CDR2 FNYEAQ (reference sequence). CDR3 length: 17 residues. CDR3 residues: CASSSGSGTRGRETQYF. The DNA for the CDR3 is TGTGCCAGCAGTTCAGGCTCCGGGACACGCGGACGAGAGACCCAGTACTTC.

This chain connects TRBV6-1 to TRBJ1-5, with a possible D match to TRBD1 (5 bases). V was shortened by 4 bases and J by 2 bases, with 15 bases between the two germline ends. Looked up from germline, CDR1 is MNHNS and CDR2 is SASEGT. This CDR3 is built from 16 residues. CDR3 in amino acids: CASSARRMGGNQPQHF. For the CDR3, the DNA is TGTGCCAGCAGTGCCCGTCGAATGGGGGGCAATCAGCCCCAGCATTTT.

The chain carries TRBV30 and TRBJ1-4; D is possibly TRBD1 (6 bases). Germline CDR1 and CDR2: GTSNPN and SVGIG (reference sequence). The CDR3 sequence is 13 residues long. The V and J ends lost 1 base and 3 bases respectively, with 6 bases between them. The CDR3 region is CAWSAGANEKLFF. The CDR3 DNA reads TGTGCCTGGAGTGCAGGGGCTAATGAAAAACTGTTTTTT.

This clonotype was counted only a few times. The chain joins TRBV12-3 or TRBV12-4 to TRBJ1-2, with TRBD1 matching over 10 bases. The J segment lost 4 bases and the V segment lost 5 bases, leaving 4 bases of the junction unmatched. The CDR3 is made up of 14 amino acids. The CDR3 spells CASSDRGRFYGYTF. CDR3 bases: TGTGCCAGCAGTGACAGGGGGCGCTTCTATGGCTACACCTTC.

V usage is TRBV4-2 and J usage is TRBJ2-1; 9 bases agree with TRBD2. Germline V gene lookup returns CDR1 LGHNA and CDR2 YNFKEQ. This CDR3 has 16 amino acids. Trimming took 0 bases from V and 9 from J; bases not matched to a gene: 9. CDR3: CASSQDRRGGAVEQFF. The CDR3, as DNA: TGTGCCAGCAGCCAAGACCGGCGCGGGGGGGCAGTTGAGCAGTTCTTC.